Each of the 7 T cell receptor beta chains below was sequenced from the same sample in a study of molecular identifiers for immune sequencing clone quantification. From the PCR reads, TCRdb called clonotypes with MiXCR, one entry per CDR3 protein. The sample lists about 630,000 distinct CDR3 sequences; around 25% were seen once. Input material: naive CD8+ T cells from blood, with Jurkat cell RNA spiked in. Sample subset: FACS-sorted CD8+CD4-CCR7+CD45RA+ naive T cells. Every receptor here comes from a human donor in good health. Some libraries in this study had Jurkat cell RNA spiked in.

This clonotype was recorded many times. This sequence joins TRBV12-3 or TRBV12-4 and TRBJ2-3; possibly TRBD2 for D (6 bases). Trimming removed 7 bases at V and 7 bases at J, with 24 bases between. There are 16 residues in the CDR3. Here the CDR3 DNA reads TGTGCCAGCACCCCCGGCGGCGGGGATTACCCGAATACGCAGTATTTT. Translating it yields CASTPGGGDYPNTQYF.

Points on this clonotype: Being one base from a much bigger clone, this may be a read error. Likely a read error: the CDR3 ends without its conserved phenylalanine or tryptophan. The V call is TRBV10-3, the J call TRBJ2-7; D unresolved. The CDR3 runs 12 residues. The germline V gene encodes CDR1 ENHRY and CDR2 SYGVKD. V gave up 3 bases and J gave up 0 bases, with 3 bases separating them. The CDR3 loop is CAISDSSYEQYI. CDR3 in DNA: TGTGCCATCAGTGATTCCTCCTACGAGCAGTACATC.

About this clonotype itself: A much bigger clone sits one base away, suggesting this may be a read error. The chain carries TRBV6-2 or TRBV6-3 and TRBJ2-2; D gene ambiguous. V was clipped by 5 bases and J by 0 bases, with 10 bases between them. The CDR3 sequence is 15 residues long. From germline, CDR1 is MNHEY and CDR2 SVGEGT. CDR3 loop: CASSPTLTNTGELFF. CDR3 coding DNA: TGTGCCAGCAGTCCCACCCTTACGAACACCGGGGAGCTGTTTTTT.

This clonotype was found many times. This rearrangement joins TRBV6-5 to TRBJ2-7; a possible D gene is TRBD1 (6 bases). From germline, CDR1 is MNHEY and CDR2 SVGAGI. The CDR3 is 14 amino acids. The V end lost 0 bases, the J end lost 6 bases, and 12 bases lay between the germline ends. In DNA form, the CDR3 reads TGTGCCAGCAGTTACTCCAGGGGTAGTGGCGAGCAGTACTTC. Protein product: CASSYSRGSGEQYF.

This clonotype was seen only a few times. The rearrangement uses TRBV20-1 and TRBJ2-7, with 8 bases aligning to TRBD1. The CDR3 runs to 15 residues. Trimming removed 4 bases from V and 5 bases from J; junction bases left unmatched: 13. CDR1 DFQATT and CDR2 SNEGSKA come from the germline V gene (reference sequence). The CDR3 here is CSATQTDRGTHEQYF. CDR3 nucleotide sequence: TGCAGTGCTACTCAAACTGACAGGGGTACCCACGAGCAGTACTTC.

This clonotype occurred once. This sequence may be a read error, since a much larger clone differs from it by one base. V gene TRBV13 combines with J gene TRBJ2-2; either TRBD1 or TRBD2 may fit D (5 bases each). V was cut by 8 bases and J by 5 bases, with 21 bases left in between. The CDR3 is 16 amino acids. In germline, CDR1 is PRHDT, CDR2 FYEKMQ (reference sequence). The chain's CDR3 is CASCPRGGPLTGELFF. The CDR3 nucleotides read TGTGCCAGCTGCCCCCGGGGCGGACCTCTTACCGGGGAGCTGTTTTTT.

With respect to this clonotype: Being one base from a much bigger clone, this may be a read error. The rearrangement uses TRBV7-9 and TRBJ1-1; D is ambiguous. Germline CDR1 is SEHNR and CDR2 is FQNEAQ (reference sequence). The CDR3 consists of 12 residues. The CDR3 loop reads CASSLVGLSASF. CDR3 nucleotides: TGTGCCAGCAGCTTAGTAGGGTTGAGCGCTTCCTTT. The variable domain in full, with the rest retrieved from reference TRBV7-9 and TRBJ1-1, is DTGVSQNPRHKITKRGQNVTFRCDPISEHNRLYWYRQTLGQGPEFLTYFQNEAQLEKSRLLSDRFSAERPKGSFSTLEIQRTEQGDSAMYLCASSLVGLSASFGQGTRLTVV.